A single sample is the source of the 25 T cell receptor beta chains below, sequenced in a study of shared clonotypes between healthy human individuals. Some clones are missing from TCRdb's copy, which holds only in-frame ones; the method was immunoSEQ multiplex PCR. The sample gives more than 2,000,000 clones, 93% of which show up once; about 0.39% is in the top ten. The sequencing sample was made of naive CD4+ T cells from PBMCs. Described subset: CD45RA+ positively selected. The receptors were gathered from a man younger than 30 in good health. Some clones in this sample may be carry-over from other donors' samples.

The chain uses TRBV6-5 and TRBJ2-5, with TRBD1 matching over 8 bases. Trimming took 4 bases from V and 3 from J; bases not matched to a gene: 10. Germline-derived CDR1 and CDR2 are MNHEY and SVGAGI. The CDR3 has 16 residues. Here the CDR3 DNA reads TGTGCCAGCAGTTTAGATCGATCAGGGGGCGAAGAGACCCAGTACTTC. Protein: CASSLDRSGGEETQYF.

CDR3 region: CASSTPTGTSTDTQYF. The CDR3 DNA reads TGTGCCAGTAGTACGCCTACAGGGACTAGCACAGATACGCAGTATTTT. The chain is built from TRBV19 and TRBJ2-3; the D gene could be TRBD1 or TRBD2 (6 bases each). The germline gives CDR1 LNHDA, CDR2 SQIVND (reference sequence). The V end lost 4 bases, the J end lost 0 bases, and 14 bases lay between the germline ends. There are 16 residues in the CDR3.

The V and J genes are TRBV28 and TRBJ2-7; D may be TRBD2 (5 bases). Germline loops: CDR1 MDHEN, CDR2 SYDVKM. This CDR3 contains 13 residues. With 5 bases removed from V and 5 bases from J, the gap between germline ends came to 13 bases. Here the CDR3 reads CASSTSVPDEQYF. Here the CDR3 DNA reads TGTGCCAGCAGTACTAGTGTCCCCGACGAGCAGTACTTC.

This chain connects TRBV6-5 to TRBJ2-2; 7 positions agree with TRBD2. With 2 bases clipped from V and 3 bases from J, the junction kept 6 bases outside the gene matches. CDR1 and CDR2 from the germline V gene are MNHEY and SVGAGI. The CDR3 extends over 16 amino acids. This CDR3 is CASSYGGGSYTGELFF. DNA for the CDR3: TGTGCCAGCAGTTACGGTGGCGGGAGCTACACCGGGGAGCTGTTTTTT.

The rearrangement uses TRBV28 and TRBJ2-7, with 7 bases lining up with TRBD2. V lost 5 bases and J lost 0; bases outside the gene matches: 10. The CDR3 is 16 amino acids. The germline gives CDR1 MDHEN, CDR2 SYDVKM. CDR3 in DNA: TGTGCCAGCAGTCCAACCGGCGGGAGCTTCTCCTACGAGCAGTACTTC. It translates to CASSPTGGSFSYEQYF.

The chain has TRBV27 and TRBJ1-2, with 7 positions matching TRBD1. V was pared by 5 bases and J by 8 bases, with 8 bases of the junction left unmatched. Per the germline V gene, CDR1 is MNHEY and CDR2 is SMNVEV (reference sequence). The CDR3 contains 13 residues. The CDR3 reads CASSRQGSGGYTF. CDR3 DNA sequence: TGTGCCAGCAGTAGACAGGGTTCGGGCGGCTACACCTTC.

This clone was seen a few times. The rearrangement uses TRBV27 and TRBJ1-4, with D unresolved. Germline CDR1 and CDR2: MNHEY and SMNVEV (reference sequence). This CDR3 has 13 residues. Between the trimmed V and J ends, which lost 5 bases and 7 bases, there was a span of 11 bases. CDR3 in amino acids: CASSPRLGEKLFF. As DNA, the CDR3 is TGTGCCAGCAGTCCCAGACTGGGTGAAAAACTGTTTTTT. The full variable domain, its missing parts supplied by reference TRBV27 and TRBJ1-4, is EAQVTQNPRYLITVTGKKLTVTCSQNMNHEYMSWYRQDPGLGLRQIYYSMNVEVTDKGDVPEGYKVSRKEKRNFPLILESPSPNQTSLYFCASSPRLGEKLFFGSGTQLSVL.

The chain links TRBV7-9 to TRBJ1-1, with D possibly being TRBD1 (5 bases). Trimming removed 5 bases at V and 11 bases at J, with 18 bases between. This CDR3 has 13 amino acids. Per the germline V gene, CDR1 is SEHNR and CDR2 is FQNEAQ (reference sequence). The CDR3 DNA follows: TGTGCCAGCAGCCGGGGACTGCAGGGATCGGCTTTCTTT. Protein sequence: CASSRGLQGSAFF.

The chain is built from TRBV5-8 and TRBJ1-5; D not certain. The CDR3 is made up of 12 amino acids. The ends were cut back, 7 bases at V and 2 bases at J, with 7 bases in the middle. From germline, CDR1 is SGHTS and CDR2 YDEGEE. The CDR3: CASGIGNQPQHF. CDR3 sequence (DNA): TGTGCCAGCGGGATAGGCAATCAGCCCCAGCATTTT.

This chain uses TRBV7-9 with TRBJ2-7; 9 positions agree with TRBD2. Germline V gene sequence: CDR1 SEHNR, CDR2 FQNEAQ (reference sequence). After removal of 5 bases from V and 5 bases from J, the junction contained 13 bases not matched to a gene. This CDR3 has 16 amino acids. CDR3 amino acids: CASSPRAGGPLDEQYF. The CDR3 DNA reads TGTGCCAGCAGCCCTCGGGCGGGAGGGCCTCTGGACGAGCAGTACTTC. The variable domain in full, completed from reference TRBV7-9 and TRBJ2-7, reads DTGVSQNPRHKITKRGQNVTFRCDPISEHNRLYWYRQTLGQGPEFLTYFQNEAQLEKSRLLSDRFSAERPKGSFSTLEIQRTEQGDSAMYLCASSPRAGGPLDEQYFGPGTRLTVT.

CDR3 in amino acids: CATSRRLGLEEQYF. CDR3 nucleotide sequence: TGTGCCACCAGCCGACGACTGGGACTAGAGGAGCAGTACTTC. The chain joins TRBV15 to TRBJ2-7, with 8 positions matching TRBD2. V gave up 5 bases and J gave up 7 bases; unmatched junction bases: 10. The CDR3 loop spans 14 amino acids. CDR1 and CDR2 (germline): LNHNV, YYDKDF (reference sequence).

The chain has TRBV5-4 and TRBJ1-2; D remains ambiguous. V was cut by 5 bases and J by 8 bases, with 16 bases left in between. The CDR3 runs 13 residues. Germline-derived CDR1 and CDR2 are SGHNT and YYREEE (reference sequence). The CDR3 sequence: CASSLREGGGYTF. CDR3 coding DNA: TGTGCCAGCAGTCTGAGGGAGGGCGGGGGCTACACCTTC.

The J gene is TRBJ1-2, the V gene TRBV5-1; D unresolved. Germline assignment: CDR1 SGHRS and CDR2 YFSETQ. V lost 0 bases to trimming and J lost 0 bases, with 9 bases between them. This CDR3 region has 15 residues. CDR3 DNA sequence: TGCGCCAGCAGCTTGGCCGGGGTCACTAACTATGGCTACACCTTC. Its translation: CASSLAGVTNYGYTF.

The rearrangement joins TRBV11-3 to TRBJ2-5; no reliable D call. The germline gives CDR1 SGHNT, CDR2 YENEEA. V lost 5 bases and J 0 bases, leaving 13 bases between the germline ends. The CDR3 runs to 15 residues. The CDR3: CASSPRGAYQETQYF. For the CDR3, the DNA is TGTGCCAGCAGCCCCCGCGGAGCCTACCAAGAGACCCAGTACTTC.

The chain has TRBV6-4 and TRBJ1-2; D ambiguous. This CDR3 region has 13 residues. The germline CDR1 and CDR2 sequences are MRHNA and SNTAGT. V lost 6 bases and J lost 8, with 16 bases in between. CDR3 sequence: CASRTGPLGGYTF. The CDR3 bases are TGTGCCAGCAGGACCGGACCCTTAGGGGGCTACACCTTC.

The CDR3 here is CASSLETGGYTGELFF. CDR3 bases: TGCGCCAGCAGCTTGGAGACAGGGGGGTACACCGGGGAGCTGTTTTTT. This chain joins TRBV5-1 and TRBJ2-2; TRBD1 aligns across 9 bases. The V gene's germline CDR1 is SGHRS and CDR2 YFSETQ. V lost 0 bases to trimming and J lost 3 bases; unmatched junction nucleotides: 3. CDR3 length: 16 amino acids.

This chain connects TRBV6-5 to TRBJ1-1; no clear D. The CDR3 extends over 16 amino acids. V lost 0 bases to trimming and J lost 4 bases, with 15 bases between them. Germline CDR1 and CDR2: MNHEY and SVGAGI. The CDR3 coding sequence is TGTGCCAGCAGTTACTCGATCGGCCCACAAGGCACTGAAGCTTTCTTT. This gives the protein CASSYSIGPQGTEAFF.

The CDR3 sequence is CASSLGAGGLNYGYTF. CDR3 DNA sequence: TGCGCCAGCAGCTTGGGGGCAGGGGGATTGAACTATGGCTACACCTTC. The chain recombines TRBV5-1 with TRBJ1-2; 7 bases line up with TRBD1. The CDR3 spans 16 residues. V shed 0 bases and J 2 bases; nucleotides not matched to a gene: 7. Germline loops: CDR1 SGHRS, CDR2 YFSETQ. The full variable domain, its missing parts supplied by reference TRBV5-1 and TRBJ1-2, is KAGVTQTPRYLIKTRGQQVTLSCSPISGHRSVSWYQQTPGQGLQFLFEYFSETQRNKGNFPGRFSGRQFSNSRSEMNVSTLELGDSALYLCASSLGAGGLNYGYTFGSGTRLTVV.

V and J are TRBV5-1 and TRBJ1-2; 9 nucleotides match TRBD1. This CDR3 comprises 14 residues. The germline CDR1 and CDR2 sequences are SGHRS and YFSETQ. Losses at the gene ends were 3 bases for V and 6 bases for J; bases not matched to a gene: 6. The CDR3: CASSYTGGFNGYTF. The CDR3 coding sequence is TGCGCCAGCAGCTACACAGGGGGCTTCAATGGCTACACCTTC.

This CDR3 is CASSFDREGEKLFF. The CDR3 DNA sequence: TGTGCCAGCAGTTTCGACAGGGAGGGTGAAAAACTGTTTTTT. This chain links TRBV28 with TRBJ1-4; TRBD1 matches 7 bases. In germline, CDR1 is MDHEN, CDR2 SYDVKM. The V segment lost 3 bases and the J segment 7 bases; nucleotides outside the gene matches: 5. CDR3 length: 14 residues.

The J gene is TRBJ2-3, the V gene TRBV5-4; either TRBD1 or TRBD2 may fit D (5 bases each). Germline V lookup: CDR1 SGHNT, CDR2 YYREEE (reference sequence). The CDR3 runs to 14 residues. V was clipped by 4 bases and J by 12 bases, with 21 bases between them. The CDR3 region is CASSPQRSGTRQYF. The DNA of the CDR3 is TGTGCCAGCAGCCCTCAACGATCCGGGACCCGCCAGTATTTT.

The genes are TRBV5-1 and TRBJ2-7; TRBD2 agrees at 11 bases. V lost 4 bases to trimming and J lost 4 bases; unmatched junction nucleotides: 7. CDR1 is SGHRS and CDR2 is YFSETQ in the germline V gene. The CDR3 consists of 15 residues. In nucleotides, the CDR3 is TGCGCCAGCAGCCCCGTGACTAGCGGGGAATACGAGCAGTACTTC. Its translation is CASSPVTSGEYEQYF.

The chain is built from TRBV19 and TRBJ1-1; D is ambiguous. The V gene's germline CDR1 is LNHDA and CDR2 SQIVND (reference sequence). The V end lost 3 bases, the J end lost 6 bases, and 14 bases lay between the germline ends. CDR3 length: 14 amino acids. The chain's CDR3 is CASSMTGLVAEAFF. CDR3 in DNA: TGTGCCAGTAGTATGACCGGGTTAGTGGCTGAAGCTTTCTTT.

This CDR3 is CASSLALGPITEAFF. The DNA for the CDR3 is TGTGCCAGCAGCTTAGCGCTAGGGCCTATCACTGAAGCTTTCTTT. The chain links TRBV7-8 to TRBJ1-1; D is ambiguous. Trimming cost V 0 bases and J 4 bases, with 12 bases left between them. The V gene's germline CDR1 is SGHVS and CDR2 FQNEAQ. This CDR3 is 15 amino acids long.

The chain joins TRBV30 to TRBJ2-1; no firm D call. Germline values: CDR1 GTSNPN, CDR2 SVGIG (reference sequence). CDR3 size: 12 residues. Between the trimmed V and J ends, which lost 2 bases and 4 bases, there was a span of 6 bases. CDR3 in DNA: TGTGCCTGGAGTTCTAGGTACAATGAGCAGTTCTTC. Its translation is CAWSSRYNEQFF.